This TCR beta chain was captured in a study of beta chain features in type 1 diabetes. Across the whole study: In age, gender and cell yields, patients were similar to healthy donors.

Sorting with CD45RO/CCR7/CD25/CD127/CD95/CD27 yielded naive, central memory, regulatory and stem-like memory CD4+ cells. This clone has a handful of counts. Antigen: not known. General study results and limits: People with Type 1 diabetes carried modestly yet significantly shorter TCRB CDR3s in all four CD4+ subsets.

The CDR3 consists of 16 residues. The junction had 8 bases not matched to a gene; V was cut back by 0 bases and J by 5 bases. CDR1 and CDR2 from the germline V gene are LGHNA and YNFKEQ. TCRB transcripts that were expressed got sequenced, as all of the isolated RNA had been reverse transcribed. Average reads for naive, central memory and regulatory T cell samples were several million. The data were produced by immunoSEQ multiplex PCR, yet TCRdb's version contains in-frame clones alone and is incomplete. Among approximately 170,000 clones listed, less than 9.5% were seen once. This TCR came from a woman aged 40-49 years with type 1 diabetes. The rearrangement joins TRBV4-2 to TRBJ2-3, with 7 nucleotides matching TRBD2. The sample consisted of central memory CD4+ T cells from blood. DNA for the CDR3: TGTGCCAGCAGCCAAGAGGGGGGGACGTGGGTAGATACGCAGTATTTT. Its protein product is CASSQEGGTWVDTQYF.